The sequence of this T cell receptor (beta chain) was determined in a study of T cells in Graves' hyperthyroidism and ophthalmopathy. Overall study findings and caveats: In simple terms, a model built on 13 V-J features told ophthalmopathy apart from stable hyperthyroidism.

Germline V gene lookup returns CDR1 SGHRS and CDR2 YFSETQ. J was trimmed by 4 bases and V by 4 bases; bases with no gene match: 9. The CDR3 has 15 amino acids. Clinical Activity Scores of at least 3, NOSPECS grades of at least 4 and durations under 3 months characterized ophthalmopathy patients. Any patient presenting with uncontrolled infection, other autoimmune disease, pregnancy or lactation was left out. This clonotype was observed at least ten times. The target antigen is unknown. It was RNA transcripts that yielded the amplified TCR beta CDR3 regions. A set of HTBI primers served as the primers for a first-round RT-PCR of the TCR CDR3. TCRdb redid the calling of the multiplex PCR reads with MiXCR, one entry per CDR3 protein. Of approximately 380,000 distinct CDR3 sequences listed, around 15% are singletons.

The V and J genes are TRBV5-1 and TRBJ1-2; TRBD1 agrees at 8 bases. The source is a man in his forties or fifties with Graves' ophthalmopathy. The sequencing sample was made of blood. As DNA, the CDR3 is TGCGCCAGCAGCATAGGACAGGGCATTGCCTATGGCTACACCTTC. Amino acids: CASSIGQGIAYGYTF.